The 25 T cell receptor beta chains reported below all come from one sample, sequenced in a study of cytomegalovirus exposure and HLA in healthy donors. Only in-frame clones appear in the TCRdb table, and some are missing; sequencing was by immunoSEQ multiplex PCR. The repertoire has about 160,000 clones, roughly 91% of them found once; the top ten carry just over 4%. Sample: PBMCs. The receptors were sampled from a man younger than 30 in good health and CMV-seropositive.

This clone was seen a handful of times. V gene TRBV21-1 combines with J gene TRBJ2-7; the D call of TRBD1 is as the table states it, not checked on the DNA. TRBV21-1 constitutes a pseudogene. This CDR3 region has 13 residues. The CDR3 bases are TGTGCCAGCAGCCAGGGGAGAACCTACGAGCAGTACTTC. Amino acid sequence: CASSQGRTYEQYF.

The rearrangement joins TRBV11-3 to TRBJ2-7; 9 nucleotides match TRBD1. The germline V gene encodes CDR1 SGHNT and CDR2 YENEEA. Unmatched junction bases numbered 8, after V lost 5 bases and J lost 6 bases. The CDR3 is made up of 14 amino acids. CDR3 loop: CASSTGTGSLEQYF. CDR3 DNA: TGTGCCAGCAGCACCGGGACAGGGTCTCTCGAGCAGTACTTC.

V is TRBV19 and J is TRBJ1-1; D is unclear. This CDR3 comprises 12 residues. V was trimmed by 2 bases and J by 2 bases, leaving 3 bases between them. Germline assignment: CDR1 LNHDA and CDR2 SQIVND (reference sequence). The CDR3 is CASSIPNTEAFF. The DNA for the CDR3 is TGTGCCAGTAGTATACCTAACACTGAAGCTTTCTTT. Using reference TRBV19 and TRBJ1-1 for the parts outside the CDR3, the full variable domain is DGGITQSPKYLFRKEGQNVTLSCEQNLNHDAMYWYRQDPGQGLRLIYYSQIVNDFQKGDIAEGYSVSREKKESFPLTVTSAQKNPTAFYLCASSIPNTEAFFGQGTRLTVV.

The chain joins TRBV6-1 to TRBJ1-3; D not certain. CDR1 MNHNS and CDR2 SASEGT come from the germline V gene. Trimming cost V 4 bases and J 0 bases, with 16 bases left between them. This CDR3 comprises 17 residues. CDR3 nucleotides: TGTGCCAGCAGTGGTTTGTCAGTCATGCTCTCTGGAAACACCATATATTTT. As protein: CASSGLSVMLSGNTIYF.

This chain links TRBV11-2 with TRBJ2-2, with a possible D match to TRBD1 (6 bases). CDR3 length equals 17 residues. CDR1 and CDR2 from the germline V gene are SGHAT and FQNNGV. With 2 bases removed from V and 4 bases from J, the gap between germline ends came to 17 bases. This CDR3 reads CASSLRPDRTSTGELFF. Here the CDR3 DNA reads TGTGCCAGCAGCTTAAGGCCCGACAGGACCAGCACCGGGGAGCTGTTTTTT.

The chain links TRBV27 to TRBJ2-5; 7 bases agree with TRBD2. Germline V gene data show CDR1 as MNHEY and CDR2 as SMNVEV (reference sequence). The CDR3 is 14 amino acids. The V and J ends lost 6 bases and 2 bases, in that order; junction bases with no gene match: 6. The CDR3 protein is CASSHGLVQETQYF. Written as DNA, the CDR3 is TGTGCCAGCAGCCACGGACTAGTGCAAGAGACCCAGTACTTC.

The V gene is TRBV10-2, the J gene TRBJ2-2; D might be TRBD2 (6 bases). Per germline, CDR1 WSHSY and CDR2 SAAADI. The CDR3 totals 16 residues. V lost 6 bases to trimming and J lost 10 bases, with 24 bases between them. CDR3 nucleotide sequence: TGCGCCAGCAGCGAGGGATCGGGAGCTATTTCAGTGGAGCTGTTTTTT. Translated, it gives CASSEGSGAISVELFF.

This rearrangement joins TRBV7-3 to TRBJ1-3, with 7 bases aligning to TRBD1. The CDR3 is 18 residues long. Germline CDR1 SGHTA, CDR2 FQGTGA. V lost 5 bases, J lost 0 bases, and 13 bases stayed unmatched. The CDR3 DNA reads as TGTGCCAGCAGCCCGAAAGGGACAGAACTATACTCTGGAAACACCATATATTTT. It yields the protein CASSPKGTELYSGNTIYF.

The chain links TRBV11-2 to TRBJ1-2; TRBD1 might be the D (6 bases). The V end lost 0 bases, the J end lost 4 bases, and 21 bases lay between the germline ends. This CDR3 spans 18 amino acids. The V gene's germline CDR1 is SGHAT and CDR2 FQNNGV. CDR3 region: CASSLDPSAAGVGYGYTF. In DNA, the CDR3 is TGTGCCAGCAGCTTAGATCCATCTGCGGCAGGGGTTGGCTATGGCTACACCTTC.

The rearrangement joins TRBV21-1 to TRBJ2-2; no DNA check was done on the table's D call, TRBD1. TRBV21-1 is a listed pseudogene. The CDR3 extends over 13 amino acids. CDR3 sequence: CASSKDRAGELFF. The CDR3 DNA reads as TGTGCCAGCAGCAAAGACAGGGCCGGGGAGCTGTTTTTT.

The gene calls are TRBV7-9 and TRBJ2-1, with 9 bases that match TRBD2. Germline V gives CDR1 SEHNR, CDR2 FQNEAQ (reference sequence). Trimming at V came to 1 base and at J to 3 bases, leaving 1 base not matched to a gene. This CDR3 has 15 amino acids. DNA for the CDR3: TGTGCCAGCAGCTTAGGGACTAGCGTCTACAATGAGCAGTTCTTC. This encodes CASSLGTSVYNEQFF.

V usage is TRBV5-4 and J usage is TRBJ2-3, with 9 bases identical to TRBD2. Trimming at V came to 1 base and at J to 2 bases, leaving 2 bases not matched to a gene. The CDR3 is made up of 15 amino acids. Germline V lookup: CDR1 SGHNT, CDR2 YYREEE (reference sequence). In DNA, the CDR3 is TGTGCCAGCAGCTTGTCTAGCGGGGTCACAGATACGCAGTATTTT. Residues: CASSLSSGVTDTQYF.

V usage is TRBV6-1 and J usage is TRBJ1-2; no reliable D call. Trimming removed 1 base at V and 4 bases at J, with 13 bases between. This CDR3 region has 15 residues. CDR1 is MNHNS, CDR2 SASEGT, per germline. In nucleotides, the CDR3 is TGTGCCAGCAGTGAAGGACTCATTGGGTTCTATGGCTACACCTTC. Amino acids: CASSEGLIGFYGYTF.

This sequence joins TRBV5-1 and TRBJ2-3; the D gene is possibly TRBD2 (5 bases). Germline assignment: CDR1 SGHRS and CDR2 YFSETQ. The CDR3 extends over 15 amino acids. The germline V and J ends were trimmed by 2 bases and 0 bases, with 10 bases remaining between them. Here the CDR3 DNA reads TGCGCCAGCAGCTTAGCCACGGGAAGCACAGATACGCAGTATTTT. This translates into CASSLATGSTDTQYF.

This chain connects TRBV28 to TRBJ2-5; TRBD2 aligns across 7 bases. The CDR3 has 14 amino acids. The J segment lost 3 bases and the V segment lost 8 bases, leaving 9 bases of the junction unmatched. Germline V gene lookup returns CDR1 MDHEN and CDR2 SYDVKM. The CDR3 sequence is CASASGGIKETQYF. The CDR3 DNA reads TGTGCCAGCGCTAGCGGTGGAATTAAAGAGACCCAGTACTTC.

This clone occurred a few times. CDR3 DNA: TGTGCCAGCAGTTCCCGGCTGTCGGGGGTGAACACCATATATTTT. It codes for CASSSRLSGVNTIYF. V is TRBV7-9 and J is TRBJ1-3; weak D call: TRBD1 (5 bases). Germline V gives CDR1 SEHNR, CDR2 FQNEAQ (reference sequence). The CDR3 covers 15 residues. V lost 6 bases and J lost 7, with 19 bases in between.

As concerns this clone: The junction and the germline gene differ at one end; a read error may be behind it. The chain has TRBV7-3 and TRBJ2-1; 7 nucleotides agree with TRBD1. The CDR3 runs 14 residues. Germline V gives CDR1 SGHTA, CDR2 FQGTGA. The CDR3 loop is CASSLTGTDNEQFF. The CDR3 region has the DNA TGTGCCAGCAGCCTAACCGGGACAGACAATGAGCAGTTCTTC.

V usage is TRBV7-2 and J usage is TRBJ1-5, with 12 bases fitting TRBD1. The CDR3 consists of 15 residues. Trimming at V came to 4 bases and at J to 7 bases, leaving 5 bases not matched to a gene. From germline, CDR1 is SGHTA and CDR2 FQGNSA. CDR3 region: CASSSTGTGGQPQHF. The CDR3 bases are TGTGCCAGCAGCTCAACCGGGACAGGGGGCCAGCCCCAGCATTTT.

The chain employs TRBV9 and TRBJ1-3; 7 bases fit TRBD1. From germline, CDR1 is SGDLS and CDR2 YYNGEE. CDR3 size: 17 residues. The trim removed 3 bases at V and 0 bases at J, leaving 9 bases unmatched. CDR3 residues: CASSAIQGQYSGNTIYF. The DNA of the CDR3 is TGTGCCAGCAGCGCTATACAGGGACAGTACTCTGGAAACACCATATATTTT.

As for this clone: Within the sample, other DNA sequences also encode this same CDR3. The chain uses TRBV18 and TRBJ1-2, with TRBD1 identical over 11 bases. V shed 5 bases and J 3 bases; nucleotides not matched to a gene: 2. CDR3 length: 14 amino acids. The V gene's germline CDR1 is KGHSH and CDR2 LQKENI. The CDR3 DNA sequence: TGTGCCAGCTCAAGGACAGGGGGCGACTATGGCTACACCTTC. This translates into CASSRTGGDYGYTF.

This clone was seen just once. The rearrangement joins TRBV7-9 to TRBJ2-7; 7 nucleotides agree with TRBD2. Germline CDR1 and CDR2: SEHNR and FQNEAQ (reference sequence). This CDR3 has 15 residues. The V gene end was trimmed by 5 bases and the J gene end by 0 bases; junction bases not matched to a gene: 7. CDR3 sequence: CASSPAGRGSYEQYF. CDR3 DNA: TGTGCCAGCAGCCCAGCGGGAAGGGGCTCCTACGAGCAGTACTTC.

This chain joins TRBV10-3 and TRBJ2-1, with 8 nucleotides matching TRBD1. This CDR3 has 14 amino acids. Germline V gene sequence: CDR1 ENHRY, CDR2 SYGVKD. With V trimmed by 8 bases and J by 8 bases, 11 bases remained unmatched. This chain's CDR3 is CAIFGRGRFDEQFF. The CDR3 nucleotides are TGTGCCATCTTCGGCAGGGGGCGCTTTGATGAGCAGTTCTTC.

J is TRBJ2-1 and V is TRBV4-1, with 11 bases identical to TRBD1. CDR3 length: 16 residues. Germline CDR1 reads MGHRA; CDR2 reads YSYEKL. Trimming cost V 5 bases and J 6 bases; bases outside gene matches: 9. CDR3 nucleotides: TGCGCCAGCAGCTATCAAGGCGGGACAGGGGGCAATGAGCAGTTCTTC. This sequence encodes CASSYQGGTGGNEQFF.

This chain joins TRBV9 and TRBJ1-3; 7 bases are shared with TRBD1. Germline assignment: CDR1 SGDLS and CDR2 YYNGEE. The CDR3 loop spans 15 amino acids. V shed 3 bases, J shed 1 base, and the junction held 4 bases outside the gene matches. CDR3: CASSDTGASGNTIYF. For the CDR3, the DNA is TGTGCCAGCAGCGACACAGGGGCGTCTGGAAACACCATATATTTT.

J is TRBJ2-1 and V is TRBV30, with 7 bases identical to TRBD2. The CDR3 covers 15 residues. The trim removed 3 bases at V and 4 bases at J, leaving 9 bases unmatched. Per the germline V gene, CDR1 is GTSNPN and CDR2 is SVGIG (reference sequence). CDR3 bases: TGTGCCTGGAGGCCGGGACTATCAAATTACAATGAGCAGTTCTTC. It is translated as CAWRPGLSNYNEQFF.